This T cell receptor beta chain was observed in a study of vaccination and CD4 T cells after COVID-19. Concerning this clonotype itself: Its specificity is unknown.

Looked up from germline, CDR1 is DFQATT and CDR2 is SNEGSKA (reference sequence). Trimming removed 3 bases from V and 1 base from J, with 13 bases in between. The CDR3 sequence is 15 residues long. The study sequenced cultured CD4+ T cell DNA using the Oncomine TCR Beta short-read assay. TCRdb used MiXCR to reprocess the PCR reads, holding one entry per CDR3 protein. Of about 11,000 distinct CDR3 sequences listed, 45% to 60% were seen once; the top ten hold approximately 10%. Treatment described: approximately 9-day PBMC culture with coronavirus spike peptide pools or control peptides (ViraFEST assay).

The rearrangement uses TRBV20-1 and TRBJ1-5; unclear D gene. The receptor was derived from a human donor who had recovered from COVID-19. The sample consisted of CD4+ T cells from blood, cultured in vitro. CDR3 region: CSASRHQNSNQPQHF. The CDR3, as DNA: TGCAGTGCTAGCAGGCACCAAAACAGCAATCAGCCCCAGCATTTT.